Listed here is a single T cell receptor beta chain. The sample is drawn from a study of blood T cell repertoires in COVID-19. The overall study: Acute-phase and convalescent COVID-19 samples originated in the United States, Italy and Spain. PBMCs, B-cell-depleted T cells, or T cells provided the cDNA or gDNA that made up the material.

In the authors' workflow: Using reference gene primer amplification, nucleated cell counts were estimated. Some clones are missing from TCRdb's copy, which holds only in-frame ones; the method was immunoSEQ multiplex PCR. V and J calls and clone size are those listed in that table; D and trimming were worked out from the DNA. The sample holds a few hundred thousand clones, 89% seen once. Sequencing input: peripheral blood. The TCR originated in a man aged 18 to 35 who had recovered from COVID-19.

The CDR3 nucleotides read TGTGCCAGCAGCCCCCGCGGAGGGAACACTGAAGCTTTCTTT. This codes for CASSPRGGNTEAFF. This sequence joins TRBV3-1 (or the pseudogene TRBV3-2) and TRBJ1-1; D not certain. The CDR3 has 14 amino acids. CDR1 LGHDT and CDR2 YNNKEL come from the germline V gene (reference sequence). Trimming removed 4 bases at V and 1 base at J, with 10 bases between.